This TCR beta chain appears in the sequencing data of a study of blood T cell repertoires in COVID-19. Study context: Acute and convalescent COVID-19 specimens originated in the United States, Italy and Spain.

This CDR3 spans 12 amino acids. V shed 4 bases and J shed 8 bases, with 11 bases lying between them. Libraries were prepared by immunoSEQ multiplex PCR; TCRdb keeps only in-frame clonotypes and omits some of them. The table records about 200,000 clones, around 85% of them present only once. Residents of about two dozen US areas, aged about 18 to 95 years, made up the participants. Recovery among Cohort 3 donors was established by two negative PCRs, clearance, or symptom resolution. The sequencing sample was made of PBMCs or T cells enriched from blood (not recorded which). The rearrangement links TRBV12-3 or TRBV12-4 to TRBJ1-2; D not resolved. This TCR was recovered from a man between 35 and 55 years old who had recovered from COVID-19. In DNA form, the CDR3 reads TGTGCCAGCAGTTACCACGGGAGCGGCTACACCTTC. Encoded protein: CASSYHGSGYTF.